The next 8 T cell receptor beta chains were all read from a single sample in a study of T-cell reconstitution after alpha-beta-depleted transplantation in children. TCRbeta library construction was performed incorporating unique molecular identifiers. TCRdb reprocessed the PCR reads with MiXCR, giving one entry per CDR3 protein. The sample lists around 100,000 distinct CDR3 sequences; about 9.4% were seen once. The input for sequencing was PBMCs, taken before TCRalphabeta/CD19-depleted stem cell transplant. The receptors come from a boy aged 2-15 years with acute lymphoblastic leukemia, due to receive a stem cell transplant.

The chain links TRBV6-2 or TRBV6-3 to TRBJ2-3, with D maybe TRBD1 (5 bases). Trimming pared 6 bases from V and 4 bases from J, leaving 14 bases between. Germline lookup yields CDR1 MNHEY and CDR2 SVGEGT. The CDR3 spans 14 residues. CDR3 region: CASSMGLGPDTQYF. CDR3 in DNA: TGTGCCAGCAGCATGGGGCTAGGCCCAGATACGCAGTATTTT.

V gene TRBV7-9 combines with J gene TRBJ2-5, with a possible D match to TRBD2 (5 bases). Germline V gives CDR1 SEHNR, CDR2 FQNEAQ (reference sequence). Trimming left V 5 bases short and J 3 bases short, with 19 bases between. CDR3 length: 16 amino acids. Here the CDR3 DNA reads TGTGCCAGCAGCCCTCGGCGCGGGCAGGTAAAAGAGACCCAGTACTTC. Protein: CASSPRRGQVKETQYF.

The rearrangement uses TRBV5-1 and TRBJ1-1; 7 nucleotides line up with TRBD1. Germline V gene sequence: CDR1 SGHRS, CDR2 YFSETQ. The CDR3 sequence is 16 residues long. V was pared by 1 base and J by 4 bases, with 10 bases of the junction left unmatched. In DNA form, the CDR3 reads TGCGCCAGCAGCTTGACAGGGGCCCGGCCCCGCACTGAAGCTTTCTTT. This gives the protein CASSLTGARPRTEAFF.

Only a few counts were recorded for this clonotype. V gene TRBV29-1 combines with J gene TRBJ1-2; perhaps TRBD1 as D (5 bases). There are 13 residues in the CDR3. V was shortened by 4 bases and J by 7 bases, with 16 bases between the two germline ends. CDR1 and CDR2 (germline): SQVTM, ANQGSEA. The CDR3, as DNA: TGCAGCGTTGGTATAGCGACAGTCTCTGGCTACACCTTC. Translation gives CSVGIATVSGYTF.

This chain joins TRBV9 and TRBJ1-2, with D tentatively TRBD1 (5 bases). The CDR3 contains 15 residues. The V gene lost 0 bases and the J gene lost 4 bases, with 13 bases spanning the gap. Germline values: CDR1 SGDLS, CDR2 YYNGEE. The CDR3 reads CASSVAMGQIYGYTF. CDR3 coding DNA: TGTGCCAGCAGCGTAGCGATGGGGCAAATCTATGGCTACACCTTC.

This clonotype occurred many times. This chain uses TRBV4-2 with TRBJ1-5, with TRBD1 matching over 7 bases. The junction had 2 bases not matched to a gene; V was cut back by 0 bases and J by 3 bases. This CDR3 has 15 residues. Germline V lookup: CDR1 LGHNA, CDR2 YNFKEQ. CDR3 in DNA: TGTGCCAGCAGCCAAGAGGACAGGAACAATCAGCCCCAGCATTTT. This sequence encodes CASSQEDRNNQPQHF.

The V call is TRBV5-1, the J call TRBJ2-6; a possible D gene is TRBD1 (5 bases). The CDR3 spans 18 residues. Trimming left V 0 bases short and J 0 bases short, with 13 bases between. CDR1 and CDR2 from the germline V gene are SGHRS and YFSETQ. The CDR3 spells CASSLGDRSHSGANVLTF. The CDR3 DNA follows: TGCGCCAGCAGCTTGGGTGACAGATCCCACTCTGGGGCCAACGTCCTGACTTTC. Full variable domain (rest looked up from reference TRBV5-1 and TRBJ2-6): KAGVTQTPRYLIKTRGQQVTLSCSPISGHRSVSWYQQTPGQGLQFLFEYFSETQRNKGNFPGRFSGRQFSNSRSEMNVSTLELGDSALYLCASSLGDRSHSGANVLTFGAGSRLTVL.

This clonotype was recorded many times. J is TRBJ2-1 and V is TRBV20-1, with a weak D call TRBD2 (5 bases). The CDR3 covers 11 residues. V shed 2 bases and J shed 7 bases, with 6 bases lying between them. In germline, CDR1 is DFQATT, CDR2 SNEGSKA (reference sequence). In DNA, the CDR3 is TGCAGTGCTAGACGCGGGAATGAGCAGTTCTTC. It encodes CSARRGNEQFF.